Each of the 13 T cell receptor beta chains below was sequenced from the same sample in a study of regulatory T cells in long-lasting Graves disease. Relying on iRepertoire HTBI primers and Arm-PCR of CDR3 regions, the team built TCR beta libraries. TCRdb re-derived calls from the multiplex PCR reads in MiXCR, one entry per CDR3 protein. The data show around 500,000 distinct CDR3 sequences, around 11% seen once. Time point reported: newly diagnosed GD, antithyroid drugs for less than 3 months. RNA isolated from PBMCs was used to make the TCR library. These data are also associated with another study on T cells in Graves' hyperthyroidism and ophthalmopathy.

This specimen consisted of peripheral blood mononuclear cells (PBMCs), obtained at new diagnosis, from a patient treated with antithyroid drugs. The receptor source for this set is a woman between 25 and 40 years old with Graves disease.

To note about this clonotype: This clone may be a read error of a much larger clone one base away. The DNA for the CDR3 is TGTGCCAGTAGCCCGACTAGCGGGAGATACAATGAGCAGTTCTTC. Residues: CASSPTSGRYNEQFF. V usage is TRBV19 and J usage is TRBJ2-1, with 12 bases aligning to TRBD2. This CDR3 contains 15 residues. From germline, CDR1 is LNHDA and CDR2 SQIVND (reference sequence). After removal of 6 bases from V and 4 bases from J, the junction contained 4 bases not matched to a gene.

This clonotype came up many times. The rearrangement joins TRBV27 to TRBJ1-4; TRBD1 matches 9 bases. This CDR3 has 14 residues. V dropped 7 bases and J dropped 5; count of bases not matched to a gene: 5. The germline V gene has CDR1 MNHEY and CDR2 SMNVEV (reference sequence). The CDR3 region has the DNA TGTGCCAGCAAAGACAGGGGGTCGAATGAAAAACTGTTTTTT. Translating it yields CASKDRGSNEKLFF. Based on the CDR3 plus reference TRBV27 and TRBJ1-4, the full variable domain is EAQVTQNPRYLITVTGKKLTVTCSQNMNHEYMSWYRQDPGLGLRQIYYSMNVEVTDKGDVPEGYKVSRKEKRNFPLILESPSPNQTSLYFCASKDRGSNEKLFFGSGTQLSVL.

The chain uses TRBV5-8 and TRBJ1-5; D unclear. Deletions cut 7 bases from V and 5 bases from J, with 13 bases between. This CDR3 region has 13 residues. CDR1 is SGHTS and CDR2 is YDEGEE in the germline V gene. CDR3 loop: CASHTRWDQPQHF. CDR3 DNA sequence: TGTGCCAGCCATACCAGGTGGGATCAGCCCCAGCATTTT.

As regards this clonotype: Since a far larger clone is one base different, this is likely a read error. Because it lacks the conserved phenylalanine or tryptophan at the end, this CDR3 is likely a read error. The rearrangement joins TRBV2 to TRBJ2-7, with D perhaps assigned TRBD1 or TRBD2 (5 bases each). The CDR3 runs 16 residues. The germline gives CDR1 SNHLY, CDR2 FYNNEI. The ends were cut back, 5 bases at V and 2 bases at J, with 19 bases in the middle. The CDR3 DNA is TGTGCCAGCAGTTGGGGTGCTGGGACCTCCCCCTACGAGCAGTACCTC. Protein: CASSWGAGTSPYEQYL.

This clonotype was recorded many times. The genes are TRBV30 and TRBJ2-5, with D possibly TRBD1 on 6 matching bases. Per germline, CDR1 GTSNPN and CDR2 SVGIG (reference sequence). The CDR3 is 13 amino acids. V lost 5 bases and J lost 1, with 11 bases in between. Written as DNA, the CDR3 is TGTGCCTGGGACAGGCAGACCCAAGAGACCCAGTACTTC. Translated: CAWDRQTQETQYF.

Concerning this clonotype itself: Since no conserved phenylalanine or tryptophan closes the CDR3, a read error is the likely cause. The chain uses TRBV10-1 and TRBJ2-1; 7 bases map to TRBD2. Unmatched junction bases numbered 1, after V lost 6 bases and J lost 2 bases. The CDR3 loop spans 13 amino acids. CDR1 WNHNN and CDR2 SYGVQD come from the germline V gene (reference sequence). CDR3 nucleotides: TGCGCCAGCAGGGGAGGGCCCTACAATGAGCAGTTCTCC. The encoded protein is CASRGGPYNEQFS.

This clonotype has ten or more counts. The genes are TRBV29-1 and TRBJ2-3; 12 bases are shared with TRBD2. Unmatched junction bases numbered 8, after V lost 6 bases and J lost 4 bases. This CDR3 contains 15 residues. CDR1 and CDR2 (germline): SQVTM, ANQGSEA. The CDR3 bases are TGCAGCGTCGCCCCTAGCGGGAGGGGGGCAGATACGCAGTATTTT. It encodes CSVAPSGRGADTQYF.

In the case of this clonotype: A much larger clone sits a single nucleotide away, making a read error possible. The chain has TRBV28 and TRBJ1-5; D might be TRBD1 (6 bases). Germline CDR1 and CDR2: MDHEN and SYDVKM. The CDR3 is 17 amino acids. V was cut by 2 bases and J by 1 base, with 15 bases left in between. DNA for the CDR3: TGTGCCAGCAGTTTACTTGGACAGCCGGGCAGCAATCAGCCCCAGCATTTT. It translates to CASSLLGQPGSNQPQHF.

There are many counts of this clonotype. The chain links TRBV20-1 to TRBJ1-2, with D possibly matching TRBD1 (5 bases). CDR3 length equals 13 residues. Trimming left V 2 bases short and J 2 bases short, with 9 bases between. Germline V gene sequence: CDR1 DFQATT, CDR2 SNEGSKA (reference sequence). The CDR3 spells CSARYGTNYGYTF. CDR3 DNA: TGCAGTGCTAGATACGGGACCAACTATGGCTACACCTTC.

Only a few counts were recorded for this clonotype. This rearrangement joins TRBV5-6 to TRBJ2-3, with 13 bases that match TRBD2. This CDR3 contains 17 residues. Germline CDR1 SGHDT, CDR2 YYEEEE. V lost 3 bases, J lost 8 bases, and 12 bases stayed unmatched. CDR3 in amino acids: CASSYAGLAGELATQYF. CDR3 coding DNA: TGTGCCAGCAGCTACGCAGGACTAGCGGGAGAGTTGGCTACGCAGTATTTT.

This clonotype turned up a few times. One base away lies a much larger clone, so this may be a sequencing read error. V and J are TRBV7-9 and TRBJ1-2; D ambiguous. The CDR3 contains 15 residues. Germline loops: CDR1 SEHNR, CDR2 FQNEAQ (reference sequence). CDR3 region: CASSLLGRRNLGYIF. The CDR3 DNA reads TGTGCCAGCAGCTTACTTGGCAGGAGGAATTTGGGCTACATCTTC.

This sequence joins TRBV19 and TRBJ2-3, with TRBD1 identical over 8 bases. The CDR3 has 15 residues. CDR1 and CDR2 (germline): LNHDA, SQIVND (reference sequence). The V segment lost 10 bases and the J segment 1 base; nucleotides outside the gene matches: 10. The CDR3 spells CATLRSTGGTDTQYF. The CDR3 DNA reads TGTGCCACCCTACGATCGACAGGGGGCACAGATACGCAGTATTTT.

This clonotype was observed many times. CDR3 bases: TGTGCCAGCACCCTTATCATGAACACTGAAGCTTTCTTT. Its protein product is CASTLIMNTEAFF. V and J are TRBV28 and TRBJ1-1; the D is unclear. CDR1 MDHEN and CDR2 SYDVKM come from the germline V gene. The V end was cut by 7 bases, the J end by 0 bases, with 9 bases between. The CDR3 runs to 13 residues.